These 2 T cell receptor beta chains originate from one sample sequenced in a study of OX40 agonist ivuxolimab in advanced cancers. Clones were read by immunoSEQ multiplex PCR, and TCRdb kept only the in-frame ones, dropping some. The table lists tens of thousands of clones, 85% to 90% of them singletons. The sample here was CD4+ or CD8+ T cells sorted from blood, taken in a trial of the OX40 agonist ivuxolimab. Receptors were obtained from an adult with an advanced solid tumor such as melanoma, head and neck, liver or kidney cancer.

The V gene is TRBV11-3, the J gene TRBJ2-3; maybe TRBD2 (6 bases). Germline values: CDR1 SGHNT, CDR2 YENEEA. With 0 bases removed from V and 1 base from J, the gap between germline ends came to 17 bases. CDR3 length: 18 residues. The CDR3 nucleotides are TGTGCCAGCAGCTTAGATCGGATGGGGGAGGTGGGCACAGATACGCAGTATTTT. It encodes CASSLDRMGEVGTDTQYF. The full variable domain, in which reference TRBV11-3 and TRBJ2-3 provide the parts outside the CDR3, is EAGVVQSPRYKIIEKKQPVAFWCNPISGHNTLYWYLQNLGQGPELLIRYENEEAVDDSQLPKDRFSAERLKGVDSTLKIQPAELGDSAVYLCASSLDRMGEVGTDTQYFGPGTRLTVL.

This chain uses TRBV29-1 with TRBJ2-2; 7 nucleotides line up with TRBD1. CDR3 length: 15 amino acids. Germline-derived CDR1 and CDR2 are SQVTM and ANQGSEA. After removal of 8 bases from V and 0 bases from J, the junction contained 9 bases not matched to a gene. The CDR3: CSFSLGTANTGELFF. The DNA for the CDR3 is TGCAGCTTTTCCCTCGGGACAGCGAACACCGGGGAGCTGTTTTTT.